Listed below are T cell receptor beta chains from one sample, sequenced in a study of control samples from healthy donors and cancer patients. Some clones are missing from TCRdb's copy, which holds only in-frame ones; the method was immunoSEQ multiplex PCR. This table holds about 150,000 clones, about 89% found once. The sample comprised blood. The receptors shown here come from a man aged 25 to 40 in good health. CDR3s include the opening cysteine and the closing phenylalanine or tryptophan. Each record gives: V gene, J gene, clone size, D gene, CDR3 DNA, CDR3 protein. D genes are given only for firm matches. Clone sizes are given selectively: once, few, many, or a class where the clone is expanded.

v_gene: TRBV24-1
j_gene: TRBJ1-4
abundance: -
d_gene: TRBD1
CDR3nt: TGTGCCACCAGTGACAGGGGGGAGAATGAAAAACTGTTTTTT
CDR3aa: CATSDRGENEKLFF

v_gene: TRBV18
j_gene: TRBJ1-1
abundance: -
d_gene: -
CDR3nt: TGTGCCAGCTCCCCCCAGGGTGCAATTCCCGAAGCTTTCTTT
CDR3aa: CASSPQGAIPEAFF

v_gene: TRBV2
j_gene: TRBJ1-4
abundance: -
d_gene: -
CDR3nt: TGTGCCAGCAGGGTATCCGGGACCTACACGTCAAAACTGTTTTTT
CDR3aa: CASRVSGTYTSKLFF

v_gene: TRBV7-9
j_gene: TRBJ2-5
abundance: -
d_gene: -
CDR3nt: TGTGCCAGCAGCCCCGAGGGCAGCCTGGGAGAGACCCAGTACTTC
CDR3aa: CASSPEGSLGETQYF

v_gene: TRBV5-1
j_gene: TRBJ1-2
abundance: -
d_gene: -
CDR3nt: TGCGCCAGCAGCTTGGAAGACAACATCTATGGCTACACCTTC
CDR3aa: CASSLEDNIYGYTF

v_gene: TRBV6-5
j_gene: TRBJ2-7
abundance: -
d_gene: TRBD1
CDR3nt: TGTGCCAGCAGCTCGACAGGGCCCTCCTACGAGCAGTACTTC
CDR3aa: CASSSTGPSYEQYF

v_gene: TRBV25-1
j_gene: TRBJ2-7
abundance: -
d_gene: -
CDR3nt: TGTGCCAGCAGTTTCAGAGGCATCGAGCAGTACTTC
CDR3aa: CASSFRGIEQYF

v_gene: TRBV3-1/TRBV3-2
j_gene: TRBJ1-4
abundance: -
d_gene: -
CDR3nt: TGTGCCAGCAGCCCTCGGGGGGGAGGTGGAGAAAAACTGTTTTTT
CDR3aa: CASSPRGGGGEKLFF

v_gene: TRBV7-9
j_gene: TRBJ2-5
abundance: -
d_gene: TRBD1
CDR3nt: TGTGCCAGCAGCCCCAAGCCGGGACAGGGACAGTTGGAGACCCAGTACTTC
CDR3aa: CASSPKPGQGQLETQYF

v_gene: TRBV28
j_gene: TRBJ2-1
abundance: -
d_gene: TRBD1
CDR3nt: TGTGCCAGCAGCCTCCGGGACAGACAAATTTTGGCGCAGTTCTTC
CDR3aa: CASSLRDRQILAQFF

v_gene: TRBV29-1
j_gene: TRBJ1-1
abundance: -
d_gene: -
CDR3nt: TGCAGCGTTGGGGCCGGGATGATTACTGAAGCTTTCTTT
CDR3aa: CSVGAGMITEAFF

v_gene: TRBV19
j_gene: TRBJ1-4
abundance: -
d_gene: -
CDR3nt: TGTGCCAGTAGTAGGTACAGGGTCGGTGAAAAACTGTTTTTT
CDR3aa: CASSRYRVGEKLFF

v_gene: TRBV30
j_gene: TRBJ1-3
abundance: -
d_gene: -
CDR3nt: TGTGCCTCACAAAAAGTGGGTGGAAACACCATATATTTT
CDR3aa: CASQKVGGNTIYF

v_gene: TRBV24-1
j_gene: TRBJ2-1
abundance: once
d_gene: -
CDR3nt: TGTGCCACCAGTGATTCGTGGTCCAGGAACAATGAGCAGTTCTTC
CDR3aa: CATSDSWSRNNEQFF

v_gene: TRBV10-2
j_gene: TRBJ1-2
abundance: -
d_gene: TRBD1
CDR3nt: TGCGCCAGCAGTGAGTCGCGACAGGGGTTGGGCTACACCTTC
CDR3aa: CASSESRQGLGYTF

v_gene: TRBV9
j_gene: TRBJ2-2
abundance: -
d_gene: -
CDR3nt: TGTGCCAGCAGCGTATCGGGGACCGGGGAGCTGTTTTTT
CDR3aa: CASSVSGTGELFF

v_gene: TRBV5-6
j_gene: TRBJ2-7
abundance: -
d_gene: TRBD1
CDR3nt: TGTGCCAGCACGGCGGGACAGGGCTACGAGCAGTACTTC
CDR3aa: CASTAGQGYEQYF

v_gene: TRBV7-6
j_gene: TRBJ2-1
abundance: -
d_gene: -
CDR3nt: TGTGCCAGCAGCTTAGGGGTCCTTGGGGACAATGAGCAGTTCTTC
CDR3aa: CASSLGVLGDNEQFF

v_gene: TRBV12-3/TRBV12-4
j_gene: TRBJ2-7
abundance: -
d_gene: -
CDR3nt: TGTGCCAGCAGTGGCAGACGCGAGCAGTACTTC
CDR3aa: CASSGRREQYF

v_gene: TRBV11-2
j_gene: TRBJ2-1
abundance: -
d_gene: -
CDR3nt: TGTGCCAGCAGCTTAGGAACGGCGGTAGCGGATGAGCAGTTCTTC
CDR3aa: CASSLGTAVADEQFF

v_gene: TRBV2
j_gene: TRBJ2-7
abundance: -
d_gene: TRBD2
CDR3nt: TGTGCCAGCAGTGAAGTAACTAGCGGGGTTCGCGAGCAGTACTTC
CDR3aa: CASSEVTSGVREQYF

v_gene: TRBV19
j_gene: TRBJ2-1
abundance: -
d_gene: TRBD2
CDR3nt: TGTGCCAGTAGTATAGGACTAGCGGCCCACAATGAGCAGTTCTTC
CDR3aa: CASSIGLAAHNEQFF

v_gene: TRBV10-3
j_gene: TRBJ1-1
abundance: -
d_gene: TRBD1
CDR3nt: TGTGCCACTACCACCGGGACAGGGAACACTGAAGCTTTCTTT
CDR3aa: CATTTGTGNTEAFF

v_gene: TRBV24-1
j_gene: TRBJ1-2
abundance: -
d_gene: TRBD1
CDR3nt: TGTGCCACCAGTGAAGCGGGACAGGGGGCAGAAGGCTACACCTTC
CDR3aa: CATSEAGQGAEGYTF

v_gene: TRBV24-1
j_gene: TRBJ2-7
abundance: -
d_gene: TRBD1
CDR3nt: TGTGCCACCAGTGCACGGGACAGCTCCTACGAGCAGTACTTC
CDR3aa: CATSARDSSYEQYF

v_gene: TRBV2
j_gene: TRBJ2-5
abundance: few
d_gene: -
CDR3nt: TGTGCCAGCAGTGAAGAGACCCAGTACTTC
CDR3aa: CASSEETQYF

v_gene: TRBV11-2
j_gene: TRBJ2-2
abundance: -
d_gene: -
CDR3nt: TGTGCCAGCAGCTACGGTTTTTCGGCTCCCGGGGAGCTGTTTTTT
CDR3aa: CASSYGFSAPGELFF

v_gene: TRBV7-2
j_gene: TRBJ1-2
abundance: -
d_gene: -
CDR3nt: TGTGCCAGCAGCGGACAGCCTAGTAACTATGGCTACACCTTC
CDR3aa: CASSGQPSNYGYTF

v_gene: TRBV27
j_gene: TRBJ1-1
abundance: -
d_gene: -
CDR3nt: TGTGCCAGCAGTTTCAGGGGAAACACTGAAGCTTTCTTT
CDR3aa: CASSFRGNTEAFF

v_gene: TRBV7-2
j_gene: TRBJ2-2
abundance: -
d_gene: TRBD1
CDR3nt: TGTGCCAGCAGCTTAGAGACAGGGATGGAGCTGTTTTTT
CDR3aa: CASSLETGMELFF

v_gene: TRBV5-1
j_gene: TRBJ1-1
abundance: -
d_gene: -
CDR3nt: TGCGCCAGCAGCGGAAATGCGGGACTGAACACTGAAGCTTTCTTT
CDR3aa: CASSGNAGLNTEAFF

v_gene: TRBV3-1/TRBV3-2
j_gene: TRBJ1-2
abundance: -
d_gene: -
CDR3nt: TGTGCCAGCAGCCAACAGGCGGGTTTAGGCTACACCTTC
CDR3aa: CASSQQAGLGYTF